This T cell receptor (beta chain) was identified in a study of T-cell memory formation after mild COVID-19. Whole-study findings and limits: What remained unconfirmed was the SARS-CoV-2 specificity of second-wave clones peaking on day 37. Contracting clones from day 15 to 85 showed balanced CD4/CD8; later expanders favored CD4+.

In its sample, this clonotype was seen a few times. Its antigen is unidentified. Germline lookup yields CDR1 MNHEY and CDR2 SMNVEV (reference sequence). Deletions cut 3 bases from V and 6 bases from J, with 11 bases between. This CDR3 has 14 amino acids. 5'RACE with constant-segment primers yielded barcoded, UMI-tagged TCR alpha and TCR beta cDNA libraries. TCRdb reanalysed the 5' RACE reads using MiXCR and keeps one entry per CDR3 protein. The repertoire has fewer than 150,000 distinct CDR3 sequences, approximately 22% of them found once; the top ten carry 41%. This sequence was found in a man between 18 and 35 years old who had mild COVID-19 (a few samples of this study predate the infection). Cell type and time point are not known. The chain is built from TRBV27 and TRBJ2-2; D unclear. The sequenced sample was PBMCs or a T cell subset sorted from them (not recorded which). This CDR3 reads CASSFSAVSGELFF. The CDR3 region has the DNA TGTGCCAGCAGTTTCTCCGCCGTGTCCGGGGAGCTGTTTTTT.